These 5 T cell receptor beta chains were all obtained from the same sample, sequenced in a study of control samples from healthy donors and cancer patients (dated by TCRdb to the early 2020s). Library creation used the immunoSEQ multiplex PCR assay. The immuneACCESS repertoire file appears here via TCRdb, limited to in-frame rearrangements. These files lack a portion of the clones; in checked studies, under half of the deficit traces to unresolved V genes, and the cause of the others is not known. The sample table lists 130,000 to 150,000 clones, over 85% of them with a count of one. Clones ranked in the top ten supply 5% to 7% of the sample. Sequencing used blood. These receptors all stem from a man between 18 and 29 years old in good health.

This chain joins TRBV4-3 and TRBJ1-1; D unclear. The CDR3 runs to 12 residues. V lost 2 bases and J lost 7, with 8 bases in between. Germline CDR1 LGHNA, CDR2 YSLEER. The CDR3 DNA reads as TGCGCCAGCAGCCAAAACGCAGGTGAAGCTTTCTTT. Translated, it gives CASSQNAGEAFF.

This CDR3 reads CASSRGQGAGEKLFF. The CDR3 coding sequence is TGCGCCAGCAGCCGTGGACAGGGGGCAGGTGAAAAACTGTTTTTT. This chain joins TRBV4-3 and TRBJ1-4; TRBD1 matches 11 bases. CDR1 LGHNA and CDR2 YSLEER come from the germline V gene. The CDR3 is 15 residues long. Trimming at V came to 4 bases and at J to 7 bases, leaving 5 bases not matched to a gene.

The chain couples TRBV4-3 to TRBJ2-2; 13 bases match TRBD2. Germline CDR1 is LGHNA and CDR2 is YSLEER. This CDR3 comprises 19 residues. V shed 0 bases and J 4 bases; nucleotides not matched to a gene: 8. CDR3 amino acids: CASSQDQLAGGWGTGELFF. The CDR3 DNA reads as TGCGCCAGCAGCCAAGATCAACTAGCGGGAGGGTGGGGCACCGGGGAGCTGTTTTTT.

This chain links TRBV28 with TRBJ2-3, with D tentatively TRBD1 (6 bases). The CDR3 totals 15 residues. Trimming removed 7 bases from V and 0 bases from J, with 14 bases in between. Germline V CDR1 and CDR2: MDHEN, SYDVKM. In nucleotides, the CDR3 is TGTGCCAGCAACCAGGACAGTTCTAGCACAGATACGCAGTATTTT. Translation: CASNQDSSSTDTQYF.

The chain links TRBV9 to TRBJ2-3; D uncertain. The V gene's germline CDR1 is SGDLS and CDR2 YYNGEE. Trimming removed 4 bases from V and 4 bases from J, with 13 bases in between. CDR3 length: 14 amino acids. This CDR3 reads CASSPQIRADTQYF. In DNA form, the CDR3 reads TGTGCCAGCAGCCCTCAAATTCGGGCAGATACGCAGTATTTT.